Below are 8 T cell receptor beta chains sequenced from a single sample in a study of OX40 agonist ivuxolimab in advanced cancers. Clones were sequenced by immunoSEQ multiplex PCR, and TCRdb holds only the in-frame ones, with some missing. In the table there are some 30,000 clones, 70% to 80% of which are singletons. The sample in question was CD4+ or CD8+ T cells sorted from blood, obtained in a trial of the OX40 agonist ivuxolimab. These receptors were taken from an adult with an advanced solid tumor such as melanoma, head and neck, liver or kidney cancer.

V is TRBV9 and J is TRBJ2-3; D may match TRBD1 or TRBD2 (6 bases each). CDR1 is SGDLS and CDR2 is YYNGEE in the germline V gene. V was shortened by 7 bases and J by 0 bases, with 18 bases between the two germline ends. CDR3 size: 16 residues. The DNA of the CDR3 is TGTGCCAGCGGGCCATCGGGGGCCACAAGCACAGATACGCAGTATTTT. Protein product: CASGPSGATSTDTQYF. The full variable domain, with the rest looked up from reference TRBV9 and TRBJ2-3, is DSGVTQTPKHLITATGQRVTLRCSPRSGDLSVYWYQQSLDQGLQFLIQYYNGEERAKGNILERFSAQQFPDLHSELNLSSLELGDSALYFCASGPSGATSTDTQYFGPGTRLTVL.

This chain joins TRBV7-8 and TRBJ1-5, with a tentative D call TRBD1 (5 bases). V was trimmed by 0 bases and J by 6 bases, leaving 6 bases between them. CDR3 length: 13 amino acids. Germline loops: CDR1 SGHVS, CDR2 FQNEAQ. Written as DNA, the CDR3 is TGTGCCAGCAGCTTAGCTGGGGCTCAGCCCCAGCATTTT. It codes for CASSLAGAQPQHF. The whole variable domain, remainder taken from reference TRBV7-8 and TRBJ1-5, is GAGVSQSPRYKVAKRGQDVALRCDPISGHVSLFWYQQALGQGPEFLTYFQNEAQLDKSGLPSDRFFAERPEGSVSTLKIQRTQQEDSAVYLCASSLAGAQPQHFGDGTRLSIL.

The chain employs TRBV5-1 and TRBJ1-6, with D unclear. Germline CDR1 is SGHRS and CDR2 is YFSETQ. The CDR3 totals 16 residues. With 7 bases removed from V and 0 bases from J, the gap between germline ends came to 14 bases. The CDR3 sequence: CASRDRGDSYNSPLHF. DNA of the CDR3: TGCGCCAGCCGAGATCGCGGGGACTCCTATAATTCACCCCTCCACTTT.

The rearrangement uses TRBV6-1 and TRBJ1-2; a weak D match, TRBD1 (5 bases). Germline V CDR1 and CDR2: MNHNS, SASEGT. V was trimmed by 6 bases and J by 4 bases, leaving 15 bases between them. This CDR3 has 14 amino acids. The CDR3 coding sequence is TGTGCCAGCAGAGGGGTTTCGACACTCTATGGCTACACCTTC. It specifies CASRGVSTLYGYTF.

The chain has TRBV27 and TRBJ2-1, with TRBD2 as a possible D gene (7 bases). This CDR3 spans 14 amino acids. Germline loops: CDR1 MNHEY, CDR2 SMNVEV (reference sequence). V was trimmed by 4 bases and J by 6 bases, leaving 13 bases between them. The CDR3 DNA follows: TGTGCCAGCAGTTGGGGGGGCTTAAGCAATGAGCAGTTCTTC. Residues: CASSWGGLSNEQFF.

Only one count was recorded for this clone. The rearrangement joins TRBV25-1 to TRBJ2-7; the D is unclear. Trimming removed 2 bases from V and 3 bases from J, with 11 bases in between. The CDR3 covers 14 residues. Germline V gene data show CDR1 as MGHDK and CDR2 as SYGVNS. CDR3: CASSEVRGFYEQYF. For the CDR3, the DNA is TGTGCCAGCAGTGAAGTTCGTGGGTTCTACGAGCAGTACTTC.

V gene TRBV4-2 combines with J gene TRBJ2-7; D remains ambiguous. The germline V gene has CDR1 LGHNA and CDR2 YNFKEQ. The V end was cut by 5 bases, the J end by 1 base, with 12 bases between. CDR3 size: 14 residues. DNA for the CDR3: TGTGCCAGCAGCTCAACAGAATTATCCTACGAGCAGTACTTC. It is translated as CASSSTELSYEQYF.

This rearrangement joins TRBV6-6 to TRBJ2-3; D is unresolved. Trimming stripped 2 bases from V and 6 bases from J, with 12 bases between. Germline values: CDR1 MNHNY, CDR2 SVGAGI (reference sequence). This CDR3 has 14 amino acids. Here the CDR3 reads CASSYAAAGDTQYF. The CDR3, as DNA: TGTGCCAGCAGTTACGCAGCCGCCGGGGATACGCAGTATTTT.